The entry below gives a single T cell receptor (beta chain) sequence along with its context. The sample is drawn from a study of blood T cell repertoires in COVID-19. On the study more broadly: T cells, B-cell-depleted T cells, or PBMCs provided the cDNA or gDNA that served as material.

Original processing notes: Estimation of nucleated cell counts was performed using reference gene primer amplification. Clones were read by immunoSEQ multiplex PCR, and TCRdb kept only the in-frame ones, dropping some. The V and J calls and clone size come from that table; D and trimming were worked out from the DNA. Among fewer than 250,000 clones, around four fifths were seen once, and the ten largest hold 0.9% to 0.95%. Seattle's cohort entered during active infection and was followed longitudinally. This receptor was obtained from a man in his 60s with COVID-19, enrolled during active disease. The sequenced sample was peripheral blood.

CDR3 amino acids: CSVRTPVGGYTF. CDR3 bases: TGCAGCGTCCGGACACCCGTCGGTGGCTACACCTTC. The chain carries TRBV29-1 and TRBJ1-2; D might be TRBD1 (5 bases). The CDR3 consists of 12 residues. V shed 6 bases and J shed 7 bases, with 15 bases lying between them. Germline V gene sequence: CDR1 SQVTM, CDR2 ANQGSEA.